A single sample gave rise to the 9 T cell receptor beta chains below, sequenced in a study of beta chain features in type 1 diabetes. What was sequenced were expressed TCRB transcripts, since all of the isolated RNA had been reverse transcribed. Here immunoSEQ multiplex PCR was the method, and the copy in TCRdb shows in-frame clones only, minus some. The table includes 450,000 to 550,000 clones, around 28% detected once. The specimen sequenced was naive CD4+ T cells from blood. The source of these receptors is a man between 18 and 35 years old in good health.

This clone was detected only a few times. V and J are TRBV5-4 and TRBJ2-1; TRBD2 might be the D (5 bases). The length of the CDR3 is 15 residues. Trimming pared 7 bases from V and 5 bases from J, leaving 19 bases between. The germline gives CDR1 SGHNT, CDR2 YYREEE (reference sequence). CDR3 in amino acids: CASSDGRAGNNEQFF. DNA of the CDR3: TGTGCCAGCTCCGATGGGCGGGCTGGCAACAATGAGCAGTTCTTC.

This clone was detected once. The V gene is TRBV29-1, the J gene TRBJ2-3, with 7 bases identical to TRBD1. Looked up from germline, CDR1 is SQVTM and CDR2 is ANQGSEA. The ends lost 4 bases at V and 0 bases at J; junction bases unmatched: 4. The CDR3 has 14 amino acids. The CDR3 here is CSVVGTASTDTQYF. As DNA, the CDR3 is TGCAGCGTTGTTGGGACAGCTAGCACAGATACGCAGTATTTT.

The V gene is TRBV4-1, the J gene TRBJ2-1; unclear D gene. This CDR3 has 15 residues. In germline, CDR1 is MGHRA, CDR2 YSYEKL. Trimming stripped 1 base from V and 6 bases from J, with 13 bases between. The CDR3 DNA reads TGCGCCAGCAGCCAAGGAACACCTACGCGCAATGAGCAGTTCTTC. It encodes CASSQGTPTRNEQFF.

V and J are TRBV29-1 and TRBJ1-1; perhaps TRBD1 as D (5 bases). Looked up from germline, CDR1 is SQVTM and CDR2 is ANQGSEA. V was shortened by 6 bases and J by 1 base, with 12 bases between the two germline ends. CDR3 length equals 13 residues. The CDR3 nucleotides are TGCAGCGTCCGGGTTGGGGGGAACACTGAAGCTTTCTTT. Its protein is CSVRVGGNTEAFF.

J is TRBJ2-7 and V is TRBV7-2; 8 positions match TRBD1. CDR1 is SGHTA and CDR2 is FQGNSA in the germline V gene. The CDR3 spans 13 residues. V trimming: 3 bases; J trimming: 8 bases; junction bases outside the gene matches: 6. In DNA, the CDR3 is TGTGCCAGCAGCTTTGCGACAGGGGATCAGCAGTACTTC. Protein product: CASSFATGDQQYF.

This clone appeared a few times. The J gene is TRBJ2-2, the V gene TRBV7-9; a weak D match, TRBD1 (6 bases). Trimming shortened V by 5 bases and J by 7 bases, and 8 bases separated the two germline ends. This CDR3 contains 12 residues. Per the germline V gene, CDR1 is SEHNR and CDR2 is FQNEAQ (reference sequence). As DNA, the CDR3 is TGTGCCAGCAGCCCGGGACACGGGGAGCTGTTTTTT. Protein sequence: CASSPGHGELFF.

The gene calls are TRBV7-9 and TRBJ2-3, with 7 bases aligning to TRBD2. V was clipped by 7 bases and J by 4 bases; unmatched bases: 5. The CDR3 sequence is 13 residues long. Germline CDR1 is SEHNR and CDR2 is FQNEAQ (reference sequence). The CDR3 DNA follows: TGTGCCAGCATTAGGACTAGTGCAGATACGCAGTATTTT. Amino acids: CASIRTSADTQYF.

The CDR3 bases are TGTGCCAGCAGCTTAGAGGCTAGCGGGAGGGCCAAGCAGTTCTTC. The encoded protein is CASSLEASGRAKQFF. V gene TRBV7-2 combines with J gene TRBJ2-1; 12 nucleotides align to TRBD2. The junction had 6 bases not matched to a gene; V was cut back by 1 base and J by 11 bases. The CDR3 is 15 residues long. Looked up from germline, CDR1 is SGHTA and CDR2 is FQGNSA.

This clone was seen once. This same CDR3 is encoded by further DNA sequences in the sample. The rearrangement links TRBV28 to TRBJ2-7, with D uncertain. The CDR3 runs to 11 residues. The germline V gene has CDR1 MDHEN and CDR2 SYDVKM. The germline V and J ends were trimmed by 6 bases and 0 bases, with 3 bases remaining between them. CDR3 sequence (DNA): TGTGCCAGCAGCAGCTCCTACGAGCAGTACTTC. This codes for CASSSSYEQYF.